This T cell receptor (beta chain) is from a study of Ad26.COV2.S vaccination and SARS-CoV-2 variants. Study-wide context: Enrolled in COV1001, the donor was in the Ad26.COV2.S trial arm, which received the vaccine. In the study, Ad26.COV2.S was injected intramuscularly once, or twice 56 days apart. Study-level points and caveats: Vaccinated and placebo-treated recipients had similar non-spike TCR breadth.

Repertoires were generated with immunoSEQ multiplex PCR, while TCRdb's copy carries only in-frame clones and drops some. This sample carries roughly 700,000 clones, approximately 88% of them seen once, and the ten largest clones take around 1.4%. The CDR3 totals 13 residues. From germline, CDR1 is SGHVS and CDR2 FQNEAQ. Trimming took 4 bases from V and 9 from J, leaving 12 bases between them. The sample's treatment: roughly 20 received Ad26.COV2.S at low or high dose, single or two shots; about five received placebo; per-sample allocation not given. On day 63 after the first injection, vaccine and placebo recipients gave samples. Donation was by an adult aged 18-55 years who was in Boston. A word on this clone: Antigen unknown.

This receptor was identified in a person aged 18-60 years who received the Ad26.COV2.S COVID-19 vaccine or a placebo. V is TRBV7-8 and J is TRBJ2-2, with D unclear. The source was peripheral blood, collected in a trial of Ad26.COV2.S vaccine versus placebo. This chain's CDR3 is CASSSGPTRELFF. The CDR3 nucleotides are TGTGCCAGCAGCTCTGGGCCGACCAGGGAGCTGTTTTTT.